The present T cell receptor beta chain was sequenced within a study of T cells after yellow fever vaccination. Broader study findings: Faster peaking, at day 5 versus 15, marked a secondary response that was weaker. Abundant clonotypes (contaminants from the bulk population) could be present in FACS-sorted repertoires.

Turning to this clonotype: What it binds is not known.

Template switching by 5'RACE produced TCR cDNA, adding a universal primer site and UMIs. TCRdb reanalysed the 5' RACE reads using MiXCR and keeps one entry per CDR3 protein. The table records around 340,000 distinct CDR3 sequences, roughly 9.4% of them present only once. The source is a man between 18 and 35 years old who received the YFV17D yellow fever vaccine. Sequenced here: PBMCs, sampled on the day of the first yellow fever vaccination.

The CDR3 protein is CASSFRSGNQPQHF. The DNA for the CDR3 is TGCGCCAGCAGCTTCCGGAGTGGCAATCAGCCCCAGCATTTT. This chain connects TRBV4-1 to TRBJ1-5; no firm D call. The germline CDR1 and CDR2 sequences are MGHRA and YSYEKL. The CDR3 sequence is 14 residues long. V lost 5 bases and J lost 2, with 10 bases in between.